This TCR beta chain originates from a study of Ad26.COV2.S vaccination and SARS-CoV-2 variants. This CDR3 is 16 amino acids long. CDR1 WSHSY and CDR2 SAAADI come from the germline V gene. V was clipped by 6 bases and J by 0 bases; unmatched bases: 7. Produced via immunoSEQ multiplex PCR; TCRdb's table is partial and in-frame only. Of roughly 380,000 clones detected, 85% to 90% appear once; the ten largest clones hold 3.6%. Indicated treatment: some 19 received Ad26.COV2.S at low or high dose, single or two shots; 5 received placebo; per-sample allocation not given. Material that was analyzed had been drawn on day 63 after the first vaccine or placebo injection. Expression of Wuhan-strain SARS-CoV-2 spike came from the Ad26 vector that formed the vaccine.

The V and J genes are TRBV10-2 and TRBJ2-2; 7 bases are a match to TRBD1. This clonotype was sampled from a person between 18 and 65 years old who received the Ad26.COV2.S COVID-19 vaccine or a placebo. This specimen consisted of peripheral blood, obtained in a trial of Ad26.COV2.S vaccine versus placebo. The CDR3 DNA follows: TGCGCCAGCAGCGGGACAGCCTCCGCGAACACCGGGGAGCTGTTTTTT. Translating it yields CASSGTASANTGELFF.